The source of this TCR beta chain is a study of T-cell memory formation after mild COVID-19. The CDR3 covers 16 residues. Germline CDR1 and CDR2: MNHEY and SVGAGI. Trimming took off 9 bases at V and 6 bases at J, with 25 bases between the two ends. In this sample, this clonotype turned up a few times. Its antigen is still unknown. TCRdb processed the 5' RACE reads anew with MiXCR; each CDR3 protein has one entry. The sample includes about 290,000 distinct CDR3 sequences, 15% to 20% of them seen just once. Study results and limitations: Cross-reactive memory seemingly joined, as some responding clones were found in pre-infection memory. Contracting clones localized mainly to CM and EM when CD4+ and mainly to EMRA when CD8+.

Sequenced material: PBMCs or a T cell subset sorted from them (not recorded which). This receptor was identified in a man between 18 and 35 years old who had mild COVID-19 (a few samples of this study predate the infection). Cell type and time point are not known. This chain connects TRBV6-5 to TRBJ2-3, with D hard to call. This chain's CDR3 is CARVESASFSQDTQYF. CDR3 nucleotides: TGTGCCAGGGTGGAGAGCGCCAGCTTCTCCCAGGATACGCAGTATTTT.